Listed below are T cell receptor beta chains from one sample, sequenced in a study of technical replicates of blood from a few donors. Profiled with immunoSEQ multiplex PCR; TCRdb holds only in-frame clones, not every one. The sample consists of tens of thousands of clones, roughly 95% of them appearing once. The sample taken for sequencing was T cells isolated from PBMCs. Source of these receptors: a human donor in good health. The CDR3 runs from the conserved cysteine through the conserved F or W.

j_call v_call cdr3_length cdr3_aa
TRBJ1-5 TRBV10-3 15 CAISSMGHPGQPQHF
TRBJ2-1 TRBV11-2 14 CASSHRGNYNEQFF
TRBJ1-1 TRBV28 14 CASRSGQMNTEAFF
TRBJ1-1 TRBV6-1 13 CASETGGSTEAFF
TRBJ2-1 TRBV29-1 15 CSVTKTGNYRNEQFF
TRBJ1-5 TRBV28 12 CASSLLNQPQHF
TRBJ1-2 TRBV7-9 10 CASAQREVTF
TRBJ1-1 TRBV4-1 17 CASSQGGVGAGVVEAFF
TRBJ2-3 TRBV10-2 16 CASSDRVAGAVDTQYF
TRBJ1-1 TRBV6-5 15 CASSYSRGGNTEAFF
TRBJ2-3 TRBV7-2 16 CASSAAGGRGIDTQYF
TRBJ2-7 TRBV27 13 CASRPRRGYEQYF
TRBJ1-1 TRBV11-1 15 CASSLTRDMNTEAFF
TRBJ2-7 TRBV14 18 CASSTSGSARWLPYEQYF
TRBJ2-1 TRBV13 16 CASSLLTSGPVNEQFF
TRBJ1-2 TRBV20-1 11 CSAWGTVGYTF
TRBJ2-7 TRBV10-3 13 CVTNGGSTYEQYF
TRBJ2-5 TRBV5-1 14 CASSSGGVGETQYF
TRBJ2-1 TRBV7-8 11 CASSYTDEQFF
TRBJ2-7 TRBV5-8 14 CASSSPVGSYEQYF